This T cell receptor beta chain was captured by sequencing in a study of OX40 agonist ivuxolimab in advanced cancers. Study-wide background: The study gave patients intravenous ivuxolimab at 0.01 to 10 mg/kg every 2 weeks. Whole-study findings and limits: At 0.1 to 3.0 mg/kg and by week 6, CD4+ and CD8+ T cells in the blood had expanded clonally.

Germline values: CDR1 SGHNT, CDR2 YYREEE (reference sequence). This CDR3 has 14 amino acids. V lost 3 bases, J lost 1 base, and 8 bases lay in between. TCRdb's copy holds only in-frame clones and misses some; the assay was immunoSEQ multiplex PCR. This table has 80,000 to 100,000 clones, about 86% appearing once. To note about this clone: As yet, its antigen is unknown.

Source: CD4+ or CD8+ T cells sorted from blood, taken in a trial of the OX40 agonist ivuxolimab. The TCR sequence derives from an adult with an advanced solid tumor such as melanoma, head and neck, liver or kidney cancer. The chain employs TRBV5-4 and TRBJ2-1; D is undetermined. CDR3 nucleotides: TGTGCCAGCAGCTCCGATCCGTCCTACAATGAGCAGTTCTTC. It yields the protein CASSSDPSYNEQFF.